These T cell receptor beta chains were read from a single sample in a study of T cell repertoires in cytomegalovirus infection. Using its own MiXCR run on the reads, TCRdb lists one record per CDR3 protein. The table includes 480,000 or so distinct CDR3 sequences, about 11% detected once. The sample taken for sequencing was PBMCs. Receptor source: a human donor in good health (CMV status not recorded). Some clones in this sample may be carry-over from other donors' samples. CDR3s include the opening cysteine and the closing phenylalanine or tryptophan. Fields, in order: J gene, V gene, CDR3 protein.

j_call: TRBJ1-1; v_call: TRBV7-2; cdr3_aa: CASSLDWTEAFF
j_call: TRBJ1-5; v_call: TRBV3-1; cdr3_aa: CASSQDITDQPQHF
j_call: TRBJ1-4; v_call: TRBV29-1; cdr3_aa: CSVESGTGNEKLFF
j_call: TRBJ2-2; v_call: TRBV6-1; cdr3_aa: CASSEVARYTLFF
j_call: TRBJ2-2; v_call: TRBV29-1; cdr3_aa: CSVMTSGNTGELFF
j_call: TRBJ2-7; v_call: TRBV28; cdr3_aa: CASNKGLAGSYEQYF
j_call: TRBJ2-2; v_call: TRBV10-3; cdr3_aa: CAISSSGTTAGELFF
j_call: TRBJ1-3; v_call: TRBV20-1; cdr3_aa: CSAVTGGVGNTIYF
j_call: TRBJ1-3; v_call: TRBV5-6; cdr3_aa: CASSLIGNTIYF
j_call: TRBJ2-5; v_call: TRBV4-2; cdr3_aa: CASSQGEVRGAQETQYF
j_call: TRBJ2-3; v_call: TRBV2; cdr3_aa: CASSDQRTDTQYF
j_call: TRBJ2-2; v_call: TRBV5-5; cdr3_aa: CASSRTSGRNTGELFF
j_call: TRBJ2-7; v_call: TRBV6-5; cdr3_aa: CASSYPGTVGLHEQYF
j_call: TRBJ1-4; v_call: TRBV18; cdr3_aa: CASSQGVATNEKLFF
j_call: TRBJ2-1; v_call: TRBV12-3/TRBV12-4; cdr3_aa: CASSLVRASGRNREQFF
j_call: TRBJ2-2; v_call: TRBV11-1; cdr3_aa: CASSLDTGLAPGELFF
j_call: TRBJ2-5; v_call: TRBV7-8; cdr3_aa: CASSPLERLETQYF
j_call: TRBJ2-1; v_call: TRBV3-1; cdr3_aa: CASSQEDSGGWNEQFF
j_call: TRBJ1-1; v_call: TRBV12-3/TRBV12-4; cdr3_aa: CASTWSTGAFGPSAEAFF
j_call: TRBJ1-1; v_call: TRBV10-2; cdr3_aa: CASRSYGGLSTEAFF
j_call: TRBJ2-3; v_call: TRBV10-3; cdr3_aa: CAISEASGRLGDTQYF
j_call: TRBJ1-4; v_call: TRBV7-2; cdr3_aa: CASSETGSNEKLFF
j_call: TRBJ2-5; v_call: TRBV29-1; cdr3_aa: CSAGTGVKETQYF
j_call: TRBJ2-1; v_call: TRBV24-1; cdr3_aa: CATSDLGGTYNEQFF
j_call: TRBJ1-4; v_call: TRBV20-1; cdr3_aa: CSALSEEDEKLFF
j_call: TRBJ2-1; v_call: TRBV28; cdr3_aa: CASSPLGIGAYNEQFF
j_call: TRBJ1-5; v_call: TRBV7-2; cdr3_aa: CASSLVGSSNQPQHF
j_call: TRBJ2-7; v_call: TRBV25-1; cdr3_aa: CASSEFGGHYEQYF
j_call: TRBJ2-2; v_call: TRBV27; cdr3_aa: CASSFQGGFTGELFF